The 32 T cell receptor beta chains given below trace back to one sample, sequenced in a study of blood T cell repertoires in COVID-19. Sequencing was performed with immunoSEQ multiplex PCR; in TCRdb, only in-frame clones are kept and a portion is missing. This sample carries about 80,000 clones, about four fifths of them seen once, and the ten largest clones take about 42%. Sequences were obtained from peripheral blood. These receptors were obtained from a man aged 80 or over with active or convalescent COVID-19.

The CDR3 reads CAWSTPAREKLFF. The CDR3 nucleotides are TGTGCCTGGAGTACTCCCGCCCGGGAAAAACTGTTTTTT. The V call is TRBV30, the J call TRBJ1-4; D remains unclear. V dropped 2 bases and J dropped 8 bases, with 12 bases sitting between them. The length of the CDR3 is 13 residues. Germline V gene data show CDR1 as GTSNPN and CDR2 as SVGIG (reference sequence).

CDR3 loop: CASSVQQGKGTDTQYF. CDR3 bases: TGTGCCAGCAGTGTACAACAGGGGAAGGGTACAGATACGCAGTATTTT. This chain uses TRBV6-1 with TRBJ2-3; 7 bases align to TRBD1. Unmatched junction bases numbered 10, after V lost 4 bases and J lost 3 bases. The CDR3 loop spans 16 amino acids. Germline values: CDR1 MNHNS, CDR2 SASEGT.

The V gene is TRBV2, the J gene TRBJ2-3, with D possibly TRBD2 on 6 matching bases. V lost 6 bases to trimming and J lost 0 bases, with 10 bases between them. CDR1 is SNHLY and CDR2 is FYNNEI in the germline V gene. This CDR3 contains 14 residues. The CDR3 region is CASSPGLSTDTQYF. Written as DNA, the CDR3 is TGTGCCAGCAGCCCGGGACTTAGCACAGATACGCAGTATTTT.

The chain has TRBV5-4 and TRBJ2-7; D might be TRBD1 (6 bases). The CDR3 is made up of 12 amino acids. Germline V gives CDR1 SGHNT, CDR2 YYREEE (reference sequence). The V end was cut by 4 bases, the J end by 3 bases, with 8 bases between. The CDR3: CASSPDSYEQYF. DNA for the CDR3: TGTGCCAGCAGCCCGGACAGCTACGAGCAGTACTTC.

A single count supports this clone. The genes are TRBV7-9 and TRBJ2-7, with TRBD1 as a possible D gene (5 bases). This CDR3 comprises 13 residues. In germline, CDR1 is SEHNR, CDR2 FQNEAQ (reference sequence). V lost 2 bases, J lost 5 bases, and 10 bases lay in between. CDR3 in amino acids: CASSLRGFDEQYF. In nucleotides, the CDR3 is TGTGCCAGCAGCTTAAGGGGTTTCGACGAGCAGTACTTC.

The chain has TRBV19 and TRBJ2-3; D is unclear. V was trimmed by 5 bases and J by 1 base, leaving 7 bases between them. The germline V gene has CDR1 LNHDA and CDR2 SQIVND (reference sequence). This CDR3 contains 13 residues. CDR3: CASSYPGTDTQYF. CDR3 sequence (DNA): TGTGCCAGTAGTTATCCAGGCACAGATACGCAGTATTTT.

This chain uses TRBV30 with TRBJ1-6, with TRBD1 identical over 10 bases. CDR1 and CDR2 from the germline V gene are GTSNPN and SVGIG (reference sequence). Trimming at V came to 4 bases and at J to 7 bases, leaving 7 bases not matched to a gene. CDR3 length: 15 residues. The CDR3 sequence is CAWTLTDRGNSPLHF. DNA of the CDR3: TGTGCCTGGACCCTCACGGACAGGGGGAATTCACCCCTCCACTTT.

The chain joins TRBV10-3 to TRBJ2-3, with 12 bases matching TRBD2. Per the germline V gene, CDR1 is ENHRY and CDR2 is SYGVKD. The CDR3 runs to 14 residues. V trimming: 6 bases; J trimming: 3 bases; junction bases outside the gene matches: 1. The CDR3 nucleotides read TGTGCCATCAGGCTAGCGGGGGGGACAGATACGCAGTATTTT. Its protein product is CAIRLAGGTDTQYF.

V usage is TRBV29-1 and J usage is TRBJ1-1; D not resolved. Germline CDR1 and CDR2: SQVTM and ANQGSEA. This CDR3 is 14 amino acids long. V lost 7 bases and J 3 bases, leaving 18 bases between the germline ends. CDR3 bases: TGCAGCGGGGGTATAGCCGGATCGTACACTGAAGCTTTCTTT. Protein product: CSGGIAGSYTEAFF.

This rearrangement joins TRBV6-5 to TRBJ1-6, with 10 bases aligning to TRBD1. The ends lost 4 bases at V and 12 bases at J; junction bases unmatched: 9. CDR1 and CDR2 from the germline V gene are MNHEY and SVGAGI. The CDR3 runs 15 residues. The CDR3 sequence is CASSLRGTGARPLHF. CDR3 in DNA: TGTGCCAGCAGTTTACGAGGGACAGGGGCCAGACCCCTCCACTTT.

V usage is TRBV3-1 (or the pseudogene TRBV3-2) and J usage is TRBJ2-5; 10 bases are a match to TRBD2. The CDR3 length is 19 residues. V lost 0 bases, J lost 1 base, and 11 bases stayed unmatched. Germline CDR1 reads LGHDT; CDR2 reads YNNKEL (reference sequence). CDR3 DNA sequence: TGTGCCAGCAGCCAAGATCTTAGCGGGGGGTCGGGATTCCAAGAGACCCAGTACTTC. It encodes CASSQDLSGGSGFQETQYF.

This clone was seen a few times. The genes are TRBV2 and TRBJ1-2, with D uncertain. The V end lost 0 bases, the J end lost 7 bases, and 12 bases lay between the germline ends. CDR1 is SNHLY and CDR2 is FYNNEI in the germline V gene. CDR3 size: 14 residues. The CDR3 region is CASSEARAEGGYTF. The CDR3 DNA sequence: TGTGCCAGCAGTGAAGCGCGGGCGGAGGGTGGCTACACCTTC.

The chain links TRBV5-4 to TRBJ2-3, with 8 bases lining up with TRBD1. The ends lost 1 base at V and 2 bases at J; junction bases unmatched: 6. CDR1 and CDR2 (germline): SGHNT, YYREEE (reference sequence). CDR3 length: 16 residues. CDR3 sequence reads: CASSLTGQAITDTQYF. The DNA of the CDR3 is TGTGCCAGCAGCTTGACGGGACAGGCGATCACAGATACGCAGTATTTT.

The CDR3 loop reads CASSSGRGRNTEAFF. The CDR3 coding sequence is TGTGCCAGCAGTTCCGGGAGGGGAAGGAACACTGAAGCTTTCTTT. The chain couples TRBV27 to TRBJ1-1, with a weak D call TRBD1 (5 bases). Trimming removed 4 bases at V and 1 base at J, with 13 bases between. Germline CDR1 is MNHEY and CDR2 is SMNVEV (reference sequence). This CDR3 spans 15 amino acids.

The rearrangement links TRBV11-2 to TRBJ2-6; possibly TRBD2 for D (5 bases). Trimming removed 3 bases from V and 0 bases from J, with 6 bases in between. Germline-derived CDR1 and CDR2 are SGHAT and FQNNGV. The length of the CDR3 is 15 residues. CDR3 protein: CASSLRVSGANVLTF. Here the CDR3 DNA reads TGTGCCAGCAGCTTGCGGGTCTCTGGGGCCAACGTCCTGACTTTC.

The rearrangement links TRBV24-1 to TRBJ1-2; D possibly corresponds to TRBD1 (6 bases). The germline V gene has CDR1 KGHDR and CDR2 SFDVKD. Trimming took 3 bases from V and 5 from J, leaving 12 bases between them. The CDR3 sequence is 14 residues long. CDR3 sequence reads: CATSDDRSGYGYTF. CDR3 in DNA: TGTGCCACCAGTGATGACAGGAGCGGTTATGGCTACACCTTC.

J is TRBJ1-5 and V is TRBV4-3; the D is unclear. This CDR3 is 16 amino acids long. Germline loops: CDR1 LGHNA, CDR2 YSLEER. V lost 5 bases to trimming and J lost 3 bases, with 17 bases between them. In DNA form, the CDR3 reads TGCGCCAGCAGCACAAGTAGCGCCGCTACCAATCAGCCCCAGCATTTT. This translates into CASSTSSAATNQPQHF.

This sequence joins TRBV3-1 (or the pseudogene TRBV3-2) and TRBJ1-2; D is possibly TRBD1 (5 bases). Germline loops: CDR1 LGHDT, CDR2 YNNKEL (reference sequence). V lost 0 bases, J lost 7 bases, and 12 bases lay in between. There are 14 residues in the CDR3. CDR3 protein: CASSQDSREFGYTF. CDR3 DNA sequence: TGTGCCAGCAGCCAAGACTCCAGGGAATTTGGCTACACCTTC.

The V gene is TRBV28, the J gene TRBJ2-1; 11 bases match TRBD2. Germline V lookup: CDR1 MDHEN, CDR2 SYDVKM. Germline trimming cut 6 bases from V and 4 bases from J; bases unmatched to any gene: 8. The CDR3 loop spans 16 amino acids. The CDR3 spells CASSRAGTSGYNEQFF. The CDR3 nucleotides read TGTGCCAGCAGCCGAGCGGGGACTAGCGGTTACAATGAGCAGTTCTTC. Complete variable domain (other parts from reference TRBV28 and TRBJ2-1): DVKVTQSSRYLVKRTGEKVFLECVQDMDHENMFWYRQDPGLGLRLIYFSYDVKMKEKGDIPEGYSVSREKKERFSLILESASTNQTSMYLCASSRAGTSGYNEQFFGPGTRLTVL.

For the CDR3, the DNA is TGTGCCAGCAGCTTACATGGTAGCGGGAGGGCCAAACGCACAGATACGCAGTATTTT. Translation gives CASSLHGSGRAKRTDTQYF. V usage is TRBV7-8 and J usage is TRBJ2-3; 11 positions agree with TRBD2. The CDR3 consists of 19 residues. Germline CDR1 reads SGHVS; CDR2 reads FQNEAQ. With V trimmed by 2 bases and J by 1 base, 11 bases remained unmatched. The full variable domain, in which reference TRBV7-8 and TRBJ2-3 provide the parts outside the CDR3, is GAGVSQSPRYKVAKRGQDVALRCDPISGHVSLFWYQQALGQGPEFLTYFQNEAQLDKSGLPSDRFFAERPEGSVSTLKIQRTQQEDSAVYLCASSLHGSGRAKRTDTQYFGPGTRLTVL.

J is TRBJ2-1 and V is TRBV5-1, with a possible D match to TRBD1 (6 bases). The V gene's germline CDR1 is SGHRS and CDR2 YFSETQ. Trimming removed 0 bases from V and 8 bases from J, with 15 bases in between. The CDR3 sequence is 15 residues long. CDR3 sequence (DNA): TGCGCCAGCAGCTTGGCTCCAGGGGATATAGATGAGCAGTTCTTC. Protein: CASSLAPGDIDEQFF.

About this clone itself: A much larger clone sits a single nucleotide away, making a read error possible. This chain links TRBV12-3 or TRBV12-4 with TRBJ2-1; D is perhaps TRBD1 (6 bases). Between the trimmed V and J ends, which lost 3 bases and 4 bases, there was a span of 7 bases. The CDR3 spans 13 residues. CDR3 region: CASSLDRYNEQFF. DNA of the CDR3: TGTGCCAGCAGTTTGGACAGATACAATGAGCAGTTCTTC.

The chain couples TRBV6-5 to TRBJ2-7, with TRBD2 matching over 9 bases. With 8 bases clipped from V and 0 bases from J, the junction kept 8 bases outside the gene matches. Germline V gives CDR1 MNHEY, CDR2 SVGAGI. The CDR3 is made up of 15 amino acids. CDR3 sequence: CASRTPSGVSYEQYF. As DNA, the CDR3 is TGTGCCAGCCGCACCCCTAGCGGGGTCTCCTACGAGCAGTACTTC.

The CDR3 DNA reads as TGTGCCAGCAGTGAGAGCCGGGACAGGGTCGTGGAGACCCAGTACTTC. Translating it yields CASSESRDRVVETQYF. The genes are TRBV5-4 and TRBJ2-5, with TRBD1 identical over 9 bases. CDR3 length equals 16 residues. Germline V gives CDR1 SGHNT, CDR2 YYREEE (reference sequence). The V and J ends lost 5 bases and 5 bases, in that order; junction bases with no gene match: 13.

This clone was seen just once. The chain recombines TRBV19 with TRBJ1-5; D is unclear. The germline V gene has CDR1 LNHDA and CDR2 SQIVND (reference sequence). The V gene lost 0 bases and the J gene lost 2 bases, with 8 bases spanning the gap. CDR3 length equals 15 residues. CDR3 amino acids: CASSIERFGNQPQHF. DNA of the CDR3: TGTGCCAGTAGTATAGAGAGGTTTGGCAATCAGCCCCAGCATTTT. Full variable domain (outside the CDR3, taken from reference TRBV19 and TRBJ1-5): DGGITQSPKYLFRKEGQNVTLSCEQNLNHDAMYWYRQDPGQGLRLIYYSQIVNDFQKGDIAEGYSVSREKKESFPLTVTSAQKNPTAFYLCASSIERFGNQPQHFGDGTRLSIL.

The CDR3 is CASSLAGGKNIQYF. The DNA of the CDR3 is TGTGCCAGCAGCCTAGCGGGGGGGAAAAACATTCAGTACTTC. The J gene is TRBJ2-4, the V gene TRBV2, with 12 bases aligning to TRBD2. Germline lookup yields CDR1 SNHLY and CDR2 FYNNEI. This CDR3 has 14 amino acids. With 6 bases clipped from V and 4 bases from J, the junction kept 1 base outside the gene matches.

J is TRBJ1-1 and V is TRBV27; 8 positions match TRBD1. The CDR3 runs to 15 residues. Germline assignment: CDR1 MNHEY and CDR2 SMNVEV (reference sequence). V was pared by 0 bases and J by 3 bases, with 3 bases of the junction left unmatched. The CDR3 sequence is CASSLSWTGYTEAFF. In DNA, the CDR3 is TGTGCCAGCAGTTTATCGTGGACAGGGTACACTGAAGCTTTCTTT.

This chain connects TRBV19 to TRBJ2-1; 9 positions agree with TRBD2. This CDR3 comprises 15 residues. Trimming took 3 bases from V and 10 from J; bases not matched to a gene: 10. Germline values: CDR1 LNHDA, CDR2 SQIVND (reference sequence). CDR3 in DNA: TGTGCCAGTAGTATCGTGGGGACTAGCCGAGAGGAGCAGTTCTTC. Residues: CASSIVGTSREEQFF.

The chain is built from TRBV6-1 and TRBJ1-4; D is unclear. The CDR3 loop spans 11 amino acids. V was cut by 1 base and J by 15 bases, with 9 bases left in between. Germline V gene lookup returns CDR1 MNHNS and CDR2 SASEGT. CDR3 nucleotides: TGTGCCAGCAGTGAAGGGCTGGAGGTGTTTTTT. Encoded protein: CASSEGLEVFF.

This chain links TRBV9 with TRBJ2-1; D gene ambiguous. The CDR3 is 13 amino acids. Per the germline V gene, CDR1 is SGDLS and CDR2 is YYNGEE. Trimming removed 1 base from V and 8 bases from J, with 10 bases in between. CDR3 DNA sequence: TGTGCCAGCAGCGTAAGCAGCGTAGATGAGCAGTTCTTC. This translates into CASSVSSVDEQFF.

This clone has only one observation. The chain is built from TRBV7-8 and TRBJ1-2; D is ambiguous. The CDR3 sequence is 13 residues long. In germline, CDR1 is SGHVS, CDR2 FQNEAQ. Trimming shortened V by 1 base and J by 8 bases, and 11 bases separated the two germline ends. The CDR3: CASSLVERWGYTF. In nucleotides, the CDR3 is TGTGCCAGCAGCTTAGTCGAGAGGTGGGGCTACACCTTC.

The chain employs TRBV6-2 or TRBV6-3 and TRBJ1-6, with no clear D. Looked up from germline, CDR1 is MNHEY and CDR2 is SVGEGT. The CDR3 is 15 residues long. The V gene lost 0 bases and the J gene lost 3 bases, with 6 bases spanning the gap. The chain's CDR3 is CASSYSGGYNSPLHF. DNA for the CDR3: TGTGCCAGCAGTTACTCTGGAGGCTATAATTCACCCCTCCACTTT.